A selection of T cell receptor beta chains follows, all from one sample in a study of OX40 agonist ivuxolimab in advanced cancers. TCRdb's table, derived via immunoSEQ multiplex PCR, lists solely in-frame clones and lacks some. The sample shows tens of thousands of clones, just over 90% of them seen only once. Here the sequenced sample was CD4+ or CD8+ T cells sorted from blood, taken in a trial of the OX40 agonist ivuxolimab. These receptors all come from an adult with an advanced solid tumor such as melanoma, head and neck, liver or kidney cancer. The CDR3 runs from the conserved cysteine through the conserved F or W. A D gene is named only where the DNA matches it firmly. Size tells how often a clone was seen (once, few, many) or the class of an expanded clone, and some rows leave it out.

.,once,TRBV19,TRBJ1-1,CASSIGAGDTEAFF,TGTGCCAGTAGTATAGGGGCCGGGGACACTGAAGCTTTCTTT
TRBD2,.,TRBV7-9,TRBJ2-3,CASSLAGGSADTQYF,TGTGCCAGCAGCCTAGCGGGGGGGTCGGCAGATACGCAGTATTTT
.,.,TRBV2,TRBJ1-2,CASRVQGVANYGYTF,TGTGCCAGCAGGGTCCAGGGAGTAGCTAACTATGGCTACACCTTC
.,.,TRBV19,TRBJ2-3,CATGTAGPGTQYF,TGTGCCACAGGGACCGCGGGTCCGGGTACGCAGTATTTT
TRBD1,.,TRBV6-5,TRBJ1-1,CASSYGTGMAEAFF,TGTGCCAGCAGTTACGGGACAGGGATGGCTGAAGCTTTCTTT
.,.,TRBV5-1,TRBJ2-2,CASSLGPTNTGELFF,TGCGCCAGCAGCTTGGGACCCACGAACACCGGGGAGCTGTTTTTT
.,.,TRBV5-8,TRBJ1-1,CASSLVPTGNTEAFF,TGTGCCAGCAGCTTGGTACCTACAGGTAACACTGAAGCTTTCTTT
.,.,TRBV29-1,TRBJ2-3,CSVPTYISTDTQYF,TGCAGCGTCCCGACCTACATCAGCACAGATACGCAGTATTTT
.,.,TRBV7-2,TRBJ2-7,CASGVDSFYEQYF,TGTGCCAGCGGGGTGGATTCCTTCTACGAGCAGTACTTC
.,.,TRBV11-2,TRBJ1-5,CASSLDGRVDNQPQHF,TGTGCCAGCAGCTTGGATGGTAGAGTCGACAATCAGCCCCAGCATTTT
.,.,TRBV11-2,TRBJ2-4,CASSSRLGKNIQYF,TGTGCCAGCAGCTCTCGACTGGGCAAAAACATTCAGTACTTC
TRBD2,.,TRBV4-1,TRBJ2-1,CASSPSGGTYNEQFF,TGCGCCAGCAGCCCTAGCGGGGGGACCTACAATGAGCAGTTCTTC
.,few,TRBV2,TRBJ2-1,CASSSGEQFF,TGTGCCAGCAGTTCAGGGGAGCAGTTCTTC
TRBD2,once,TRBV2,TRBJ2-1,CASSGTSGGEKLDEQFF,TGTGCCAGTTCAGGGACTAGCGGGGGGGAAAAACTCGATGAGCAGTTCTTC
.,.,TRBV30,TRBJ2-7,CAWRDGGSYEQYF,TGTGCCTGGAGAGACGGGGGCAGCTACGAGCAGTACTTC
TRBD2,.,TRBV6-1,TRBJ2-7,CASSGGTSGLYYEQYF,TGTGCCAGCAGTGGGGGGACTAGCGGGCTTTACTACGAGCAGTACTTC
.,.,TRBV4-1,TRBJ2-1,CASSQVPGGNEQFF,TGCGCCAGCAGCCAAGTCCCAGGGGGGAATGAGCAGTTCTTC
TRBD2,.,TRBV27,TRBJ2-3,CASSLTAGGTSTDTQYF,TGTGCCAGCAGTTTAACCGCGGGGGGCACTAGCACAGATACGCAGTATTTT
.,.,TRBV11-2,TRBJ1-5,CASSLGGGNQPQHF,TGTGCCAGCAGCTTAGGGGGGGGAAATCAGCCCCAGCATTTT
.,.,TRBV14,TRBJ1-1,CASSQELNTEAFF,TGTGCCAGCAGCCAAGAGCTGAACACTGAAGCTTTCTTT
.,.,TRBV5-6,TRBJ2-7,CASSGGDEQYF,TGTGCCAGCAGCGGTGGTGACGAGCAGTACTTC
.,.,TRBV11-2,TRBJ2-7,CASSSSGTSYEQYF,TGTGCCAGCAGCTCCTCCGGGACATCCTACGAGCAGTACTTC
.,.,TRBV9,TRBJ2-3,CASSVGSVPDTQYF,TGTGCCAGCAGCGTAGGCAGCGTCCCAGATACGCAGTATTTT
.,.,TRBV5-6,TRBJ2-2,CATLKGGGTGELFF,TGTGCCACCCTGAAGGGGGGGGGTACCGGGGAGCTGTTTTTT
TRBD1,.,TRBV11-2,TRBJ2-7,CASSRGQGTLYEQYF,TGTGCCAGCAGCCGGGGACAGGGGACCCTCTACGAGCAGTACTTC
.,few,TRBV13,TRBJ2-1,CASSLVVGPHGNEQFF,TGTGCCAGCAGCTTAGTAGTGGGGCCCCACGGCAATGAGCAGTTCTTC
.,few,TRBV5-4,TRBJ2-1,CAIPHEGVVNEQFF,TGTGCCATCCCCCATGAGGGGGTGGTGAATGAGCAGTTCTTC
.,large,TRBV2,TRBJ2-7,CASSESDYEQYF,TGTGCCAGCAGTGAATCTGACTACGAGCAGTACTTC
.,.,TRBV5-6,TRBJ1-5,CASSLRQGNQPQHF,TGTGCCAGCAGCTTGCGGCAGGGCAATCAGCCCCAGCATTTT
.,.,TRBV6-1,TRBJ2-2,CASSDGGLNTGELFF,TGTGCCAGCAGTGACGGGGGGCTCAACACCGGGGAGCTGTTTTTT
.,.,TRBV19,TRBJ2-7,CASSIRDYEQYF,TGTGCCAGTAGTATACGTGACTACGAGCAGTACTTC
TRBD1,.,TRBV6-1,TRBJ1-2,CASSDEAGGLDYGYTF,TGTGCCAGCAGTGACGAGGCAGGGGGTCTGGACTATGGCTACACCTTC
.,.,TRBV7-9,TRBJ2-7,CASSVASYEQYF,TGTGCCAGCAGCGTAGCCTCCTACGAGCAGTACTTC
.,.,TRBV4-1,TRBJ1-2,CASSMTDGSGYTF,TGCGCCAGCAGTATGACAGACGGGTCTGGCTACACCTTC
TRBD1,.,TRBV7-2,TRBJ1-3,CASSLAGGGTGAFSGNTIYF,TGTGCCAGCAGCTTAGCGGGGGGCGGGACAGGGGCCTTCTCTGGAAACACCATATATTTT
TRBD1,.,TRBV28,TRBJ2-7,CASRGTGTGGYEQYF,TGTGCCAGCAGGGGCACCGGGACAGGGGGCTACGAGCAGTACTTC
.,.,TRBV5-6,TRBJ2-5,CASSFGSVYQETQYF,TGTGCCAGCAGCTTTGGGTCGGTGTACCAAGAGACCCAGTACTTC
TRBD1,.,TRBV10-3,TRBJ2-5,CAISPSRDSYQETQYF,TGTGCCATCAGTCCCTCCCGGGACAGTTATCAAGAGACCCAGTACTTC
.,.,TRBV4-1,TRBJ2-7,CASSQGPMTNTYEQYF,TGCGCCAGCAGCCAAGGACCGATGACCAATACCTACGAGCAGTACTTC
.,.,TRBV27,TRBJ2-2,CASTYGFGGTGELFF,TGTGCCAGCACCTACGGCTTCGGGGGAACCGGGGAGCTGTTTTTT
.,.,TRBV6-6,TRBJ1-1,CASSYSGSNTEAFF,TGTGCCAGCAGTTACTCGGGATCGAACACTGAAGCTTTCTTT
TRBD1,few,TRBV4-2,TRBJ1-2,CASSQEQGDGYTF,TGTGCCAGCAGCCAAGAACAGGGGGATGGCTACACCTTC
.,few,TRBV7-9,TRBJ1-4,CASIADGPNEKLFF,TGTGCCAGCATTGCCGACGGCCCTAATGAAAAACTGTTTTTT
.,.,TRBV7-9,TRBJ1-6,CASSSTPRGHEPLHF,TGTGCCAGCAGCTCCACCCCCAGGGGCCACGAACCCCTCCACTTT
.,.,TRBV6-5,TRBJ1-1,CASSPGPEAFF,TGTGCCAGCAGCCCCGGACCTGAAGCTTTCTTT
TRBD1,.,TRBV7-9,TRBJ1-4,CASSILSLTQTGVDEKLFF,TGTGCCAGCAGCATCCTGTCGTTGACTCAGACAGGGGTGGATGAAAAACTGTTTTTT
.,.,TRBV7-9,TRBJ2-3,CASSSQGRLSTDTQYF,TGTGCCAGCAGCTCACAGGGGAGGCTAAGCACAGATACGCAGTATTTT
.,.,TRBV15,TRBJ2-7,CATSRGELLTYEQYF,TGTGCCACCAGCAGAGGGGAGTTGCTCACCTACGAGCAGTACTTC
.,.,TRBV10-3,TRBJ1-1,CAISAEGLTAAEAFF,TGTGCCATCAGTGCGGAGGGACTGACCGCAGCTGAAGCTTTCTTT
.,.,TRBV6-1,TRBJ2-3,CASSEWVTDTQYF,TGTGCCAGCAGTGAATGGGTGACAGATACGCAGTATTTT
.,.,TRBV19,TRBJ2-1,CASSIGLYNEQFF,TGTGCCAGTAGTATAGGGCTTTACAATGAGCAGTTCTTC